This T cell receptor beta chain was documented in a study of cytotoxic CD8 clonotypes in ibrutinib-treated CLL. General observations from the study: Public clonotypes occurred uncommonly; on treatment, they contracted or remained stable.

Depth targeted 1 in 200,000 to 1 in 1 million T cells, averaging roughly 9.3x coverage per clonotype. TCRdb's table, derived via immunoSEQ multiplex PCR, lists solely in-frame clones and lacks some. The table lists about 130,000 clones, approximately 81% of them singletons. Germline trimming cut 0 bases from V and 8 bases from J; bases unmatched to any gene: 1. Germline V gene sequence: CDR1 MNHEY, CDR2 SVGAGI. This CDR3 is built from 15 residues. With respect to this clone: What it binds is unknown.

This receptor was obtained from a human donor with chronic lymphocytic leukemia. The chain couples TRBV6-5 to TRBJ1-6; 10 bases map to TRBD1. Material: PBMCs, obtained after 24 months of ibrutinib treatment. The CDR3 here is CASSYSGTGDSPLHF. The CDR3 coding sequence is TGTGCCAGCAGTTACTCCGGGACAGGGGATTCACCCCTCCACTTT.